Given below is one T cell receptor (beta chain) in context. As yet, its antigen is unknown. Participants comprised healthy donors of bone marrow. Trimming cost V 0 bases and J 4 bases; bases outside gene matches: 4. The CDR3 loop spans 14 amino acids. CDR1 SGHDT and CDR2 YYEEEE come from the germline V gene. This sample was taken from a study of cytomegalovirus exposure and HLA in healthy donors. Regarding the study as a whole: It was taken for granted in presence/absence analyses that sequencing depth across donors was roughly uniform. When a later analysis compared HLA-associated TCR beta chains with equally common others, the HLA-associated chains turned out to be more clonally expanded and to have lower generation probabilities. Under in vitro conditions, a few CMV-associated chains were confirmed as specific for CMV antigens.

The PCR had 60 Vbeta and 13 Jbeta primers. Sequencing was performed with immunoSEQ multiplex PCR; in TCRdb, only in-frame clones are kept and a portion is missing. Altogether about 200,000 clones are present, 87% being singletons, with the ten largest covering over 1%. The sample was PBMCs. V usage is TRBV5-6 and J usage is TRBJ2-7, with 7 bases aligning to TRBD1. This TCR came from a man aged 30 to 45 in good health and CMV-seronegative. Written as DNA, the CDR3 is TGTGCCAGCAGCTTGGAAGTGGACAGGTACGAGCAGTACTTC. It codes for CASSLEVDRYEQYF.